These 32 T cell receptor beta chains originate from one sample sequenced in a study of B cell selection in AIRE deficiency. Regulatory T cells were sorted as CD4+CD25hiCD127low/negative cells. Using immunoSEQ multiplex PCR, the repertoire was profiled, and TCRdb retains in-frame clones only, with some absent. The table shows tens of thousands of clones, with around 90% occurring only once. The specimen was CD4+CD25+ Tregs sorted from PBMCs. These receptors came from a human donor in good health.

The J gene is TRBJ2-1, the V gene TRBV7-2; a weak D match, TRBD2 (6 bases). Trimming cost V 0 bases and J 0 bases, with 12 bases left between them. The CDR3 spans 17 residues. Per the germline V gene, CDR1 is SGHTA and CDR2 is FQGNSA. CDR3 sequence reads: CASSLALRGSSYNEQFF. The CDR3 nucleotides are TGTGCCAGCAGCTTAGCGCTCCGGGGGAGCTCCTACAATGAGCAGTTCTTC. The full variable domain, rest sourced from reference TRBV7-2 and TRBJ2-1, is GAGVSQSPSNKVTEKGKDVELRCDPISGHTALYWYRQSLGQGLEFLIYFQGNSAPDKSGLPSDRFSAERTGGSVSTLTIQRTQQEDSAVYLCASSLALRGSSYNEQFFGPGTRLTVL.

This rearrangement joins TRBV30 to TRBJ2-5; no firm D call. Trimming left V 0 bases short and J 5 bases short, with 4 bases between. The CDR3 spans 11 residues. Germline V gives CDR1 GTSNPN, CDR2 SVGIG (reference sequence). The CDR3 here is CAWSVRETQYF. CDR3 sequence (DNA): TGTGCCTGGAGTGTGAGGGAGACCCAGTACTTC. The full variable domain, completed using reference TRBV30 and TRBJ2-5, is SQTIHQWPATLVQPVGSPLSLECTVEGTSNPNLYWYRQAAGRGLQLLFYSVGIGQISSEVPQNLSASRPQDRQFILSSKKLLLSDSGFYLCAWSVRETQYFGPGTRLLVL.

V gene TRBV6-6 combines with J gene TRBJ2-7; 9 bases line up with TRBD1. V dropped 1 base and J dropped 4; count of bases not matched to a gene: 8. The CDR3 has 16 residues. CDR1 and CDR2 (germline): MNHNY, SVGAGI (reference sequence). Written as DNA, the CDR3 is TGTGCCAGCAGTTACTGGATTGGGACAGGGAGGTACGAGCAGTACTTC. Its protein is CASSYWIGTGRYEQYF.

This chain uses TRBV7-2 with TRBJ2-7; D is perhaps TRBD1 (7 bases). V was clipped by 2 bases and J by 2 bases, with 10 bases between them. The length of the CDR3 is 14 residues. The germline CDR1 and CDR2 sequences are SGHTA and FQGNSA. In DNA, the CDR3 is TGTGCCAGCAGCTTAACAGGGGAGGCCTACGAGCAGTACTTC. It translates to CASSLTGEAYEQYF. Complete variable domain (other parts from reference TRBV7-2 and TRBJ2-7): GAGVSQSPSNKVTEKGKDVELRCDPISGHTALYWYRQSLGQGLEFLIYFQGNSAPDKSGLPSDRFSAERTGGSVSTLTIQRTQQEDSAVYLCASSLTGEAYEQYFGPGTRLTVT.

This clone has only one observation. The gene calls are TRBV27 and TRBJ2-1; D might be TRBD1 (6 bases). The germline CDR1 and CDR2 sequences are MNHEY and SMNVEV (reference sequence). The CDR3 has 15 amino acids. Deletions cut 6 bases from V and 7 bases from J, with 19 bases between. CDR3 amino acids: CASSRGSDRTNEQFF. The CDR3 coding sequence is TGTGCCAGCAGCCGCGGGTCCGACAGGACAAATGAGCAGTTCTTC.

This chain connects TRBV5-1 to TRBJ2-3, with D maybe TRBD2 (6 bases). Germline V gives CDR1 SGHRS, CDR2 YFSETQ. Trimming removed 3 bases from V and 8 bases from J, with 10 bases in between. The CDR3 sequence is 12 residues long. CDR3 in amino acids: CASSYRGVTQYF. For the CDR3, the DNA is TGCGCCAGCAGCTACCGCGGGGTTACGCAGTATTTT.

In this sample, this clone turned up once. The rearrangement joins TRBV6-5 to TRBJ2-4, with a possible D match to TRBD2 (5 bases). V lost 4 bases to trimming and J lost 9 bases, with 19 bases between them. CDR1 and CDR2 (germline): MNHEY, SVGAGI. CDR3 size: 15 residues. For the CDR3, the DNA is TGTGCCAGCAGTTTTTTCCCCGGGATGACTGCCATTCAGTACTTC. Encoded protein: CASSFFPGMTAIQYF.

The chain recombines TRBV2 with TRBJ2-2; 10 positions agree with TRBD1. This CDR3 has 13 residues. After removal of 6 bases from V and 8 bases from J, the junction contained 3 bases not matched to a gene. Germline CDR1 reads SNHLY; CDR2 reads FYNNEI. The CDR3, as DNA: TGTGCCAGCAGGGGGACAGGGGCAGGGGAGCTGTTTTTT. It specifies CASRGTGAGELFF. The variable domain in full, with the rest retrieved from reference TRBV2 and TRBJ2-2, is EPEVTQTPSHQVTQMGQEVILRCVPISNHLYFYWYRQILGQKVEFLVSFYNNEISEKSEIFDDQFSVERPDGSNFTLKIRSTKLEDSAMYFCASRGTGAGELFFGEGSRLTVL.

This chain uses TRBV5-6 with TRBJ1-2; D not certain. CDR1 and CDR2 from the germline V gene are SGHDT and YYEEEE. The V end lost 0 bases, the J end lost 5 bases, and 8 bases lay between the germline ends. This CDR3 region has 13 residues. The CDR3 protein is CASSLDGRYGYTF. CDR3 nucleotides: TGTGCCAGCAGCTTGGATGGACGGTATGGCTACACCTTC.

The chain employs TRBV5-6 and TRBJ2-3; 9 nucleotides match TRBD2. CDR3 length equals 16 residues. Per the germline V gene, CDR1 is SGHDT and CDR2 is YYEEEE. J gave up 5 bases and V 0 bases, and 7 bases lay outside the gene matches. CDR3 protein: CASSLVAGVAGDTQYF. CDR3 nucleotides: TGTGCCAGCAGCTTGGTAGCGGGAGTAGCAGGAGATACGCAGTATTTT.

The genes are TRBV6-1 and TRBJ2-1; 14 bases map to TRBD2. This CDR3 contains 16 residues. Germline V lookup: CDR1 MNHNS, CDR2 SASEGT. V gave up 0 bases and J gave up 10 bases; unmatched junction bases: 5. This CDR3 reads CASSEAGLAGVGEQFF. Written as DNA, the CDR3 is TGTGCCAGCAGTGAAGCGGGACTAGCGGGAGTAGGGGAGCAGTTCTTC.

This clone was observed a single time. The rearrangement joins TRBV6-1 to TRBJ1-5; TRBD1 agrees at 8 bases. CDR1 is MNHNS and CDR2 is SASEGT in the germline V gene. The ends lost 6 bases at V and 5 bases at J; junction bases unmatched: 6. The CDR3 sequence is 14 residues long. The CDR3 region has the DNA TGTGCCAGCAGGGCCAGGGGGCTCGATCAGCCCCAGCATTTT. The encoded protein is CASRARGLDQPQHF.

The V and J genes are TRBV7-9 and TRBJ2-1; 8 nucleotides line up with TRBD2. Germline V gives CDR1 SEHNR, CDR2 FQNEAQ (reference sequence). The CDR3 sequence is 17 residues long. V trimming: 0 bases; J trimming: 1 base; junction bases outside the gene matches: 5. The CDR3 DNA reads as TGTGCCAGCAGCTTAGCGCGGGGGGATGGGTCCTACAATGAGCAGTTCTTC. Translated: CASSLARGDGSYNEQFF.

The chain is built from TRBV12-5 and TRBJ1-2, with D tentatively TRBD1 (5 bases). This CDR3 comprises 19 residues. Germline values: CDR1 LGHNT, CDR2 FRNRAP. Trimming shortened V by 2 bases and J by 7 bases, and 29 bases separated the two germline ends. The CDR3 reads CASGLSIGRQGYDASGYTF. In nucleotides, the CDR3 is TGTGCTAGTGGTTTGTCGATAGGACGGCAGGGCTACGACGCGAGTGGCTACACCTTC.

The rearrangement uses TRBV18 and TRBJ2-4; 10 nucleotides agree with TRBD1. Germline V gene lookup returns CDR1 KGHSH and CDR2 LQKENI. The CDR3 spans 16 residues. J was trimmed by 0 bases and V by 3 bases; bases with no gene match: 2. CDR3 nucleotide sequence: TGTGCCAGCTCACCGAGACAGGGGGCAGCCAAAAACATTCAGTACTTC. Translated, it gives CASSPRQGAAKNIQYF.

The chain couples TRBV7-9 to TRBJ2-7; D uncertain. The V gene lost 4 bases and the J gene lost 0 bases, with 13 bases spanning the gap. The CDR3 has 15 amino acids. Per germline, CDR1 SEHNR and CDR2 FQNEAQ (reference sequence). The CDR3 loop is CASSSPTPGSYEQYF. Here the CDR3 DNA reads TGTGCCAGCAGCTCCCCAACCCCCGGCTCCTACGAGCAGTACTTC.

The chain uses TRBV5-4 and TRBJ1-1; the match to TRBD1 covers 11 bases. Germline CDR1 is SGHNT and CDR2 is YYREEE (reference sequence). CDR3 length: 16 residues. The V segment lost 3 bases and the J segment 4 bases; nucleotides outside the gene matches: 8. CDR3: CASSSTGQGARTEAFF. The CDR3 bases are TGTGCCAGCAGCTCGACTGGACAGGGGGCGCGCACTGAAGCTTTCTTT.

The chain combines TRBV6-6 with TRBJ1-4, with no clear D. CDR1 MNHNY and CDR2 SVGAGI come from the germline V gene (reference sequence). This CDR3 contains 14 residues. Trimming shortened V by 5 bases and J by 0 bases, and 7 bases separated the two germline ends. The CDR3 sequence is CASSRAATNEKLFF. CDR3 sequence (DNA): TGTGCCAGCAGTAGGGCAGCAACTAATGAAAAACTGTTTTTT.

The CDR3 coding sequence is TGTGCCAGCAGCCAGGAAAGCGGGGCTAGGAATGAGCAGTTCTTC. It is translated as CASSQESGARNEQFF. The chain joins TRBV4-2 to TRBJ2-1; TRBD2 aligns across 7 bases. In germline, CDR1 is LGHNA, CDR2 YNFKEQ. J lost 7 bases, V lost 3 bases, and 9 bases had no gene match. The CDR3 runs to 15 residues.

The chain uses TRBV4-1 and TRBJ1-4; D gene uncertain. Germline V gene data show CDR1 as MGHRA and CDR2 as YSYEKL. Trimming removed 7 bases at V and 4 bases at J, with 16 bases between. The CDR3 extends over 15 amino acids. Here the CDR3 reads CASTLSSRFNEKLFF. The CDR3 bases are TGCGCCAGCACCCTCTCATCCAGATTTAATGAAAAACTGTTTTTT.

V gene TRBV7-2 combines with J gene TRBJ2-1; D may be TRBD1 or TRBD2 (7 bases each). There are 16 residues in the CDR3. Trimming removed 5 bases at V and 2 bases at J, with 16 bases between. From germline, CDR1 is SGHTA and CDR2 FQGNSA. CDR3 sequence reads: CASSRGAGGAYNEQFF. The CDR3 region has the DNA TGTGCCAGCAGCAGGGGGGCAGGGGGGGCCTACAATGAGCAGTTCTTC. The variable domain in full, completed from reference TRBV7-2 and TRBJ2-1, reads GAGVSQSPSNKVTEKGKDVELRCDPISGHTALYWYRQSLGQGLEFLIYFQGNSAPDKSGLPSDRFSAERTGGSVSTLTIQRTQQEDSAVYLCASSRGAGGAYNEQFFGPGTRLTVL.

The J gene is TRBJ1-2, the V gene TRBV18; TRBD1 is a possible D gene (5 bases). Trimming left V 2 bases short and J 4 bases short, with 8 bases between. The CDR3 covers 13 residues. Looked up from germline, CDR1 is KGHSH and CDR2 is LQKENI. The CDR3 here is CASSPDRGYGYTF. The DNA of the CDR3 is TGTGCCAGCTCACCAGACAGAGGCTATGGCTACACCTTC.

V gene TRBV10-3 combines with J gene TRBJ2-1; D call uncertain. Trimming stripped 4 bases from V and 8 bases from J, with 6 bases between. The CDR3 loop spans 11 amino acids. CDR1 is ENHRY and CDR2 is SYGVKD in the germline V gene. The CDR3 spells CAISATHEQFF. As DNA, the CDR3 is TGTGCCATCAGTGCCACCCATGAGCAGTTCTTC.

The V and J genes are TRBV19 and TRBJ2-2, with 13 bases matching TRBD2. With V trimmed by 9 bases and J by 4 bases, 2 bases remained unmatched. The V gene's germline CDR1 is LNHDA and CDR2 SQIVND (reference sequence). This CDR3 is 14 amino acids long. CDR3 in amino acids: CASTSGRATGELFF. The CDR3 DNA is TGTGCCAGCACTAGCGGGAGGGCCACCGGGGAGCTGTTTTTT. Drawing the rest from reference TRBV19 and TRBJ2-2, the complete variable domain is DGGITQSPKYLFRKEGQNVTLSCEQNLNHDAMYWYRQDPGQGLRLIYYSQIVNDFQKGDIAEGYSVSREKKESFPLTVTSAQKNPTAFYLCASTSGRATGELFFGEGSRLTVL.

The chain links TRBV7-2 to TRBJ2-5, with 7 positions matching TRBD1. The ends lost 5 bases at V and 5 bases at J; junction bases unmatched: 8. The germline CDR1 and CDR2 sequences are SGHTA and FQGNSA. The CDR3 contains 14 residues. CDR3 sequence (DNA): TGTGCCAGCAGCAGGGACAGAGGACAGGAGACCCAGTACTTC. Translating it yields CASSRDRGQETQYF. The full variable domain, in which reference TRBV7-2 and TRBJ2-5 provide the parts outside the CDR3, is GAGVSQSPSNKVTEKGKDVELRCDPISGHTALYWYRQSLGQGLEFLIYFQGNSAPDKSGLPSDRFSAERTGGSVSTLTIQRTQQEDSAVYLCASSRDRGQETQYFGPGTRLLVL.

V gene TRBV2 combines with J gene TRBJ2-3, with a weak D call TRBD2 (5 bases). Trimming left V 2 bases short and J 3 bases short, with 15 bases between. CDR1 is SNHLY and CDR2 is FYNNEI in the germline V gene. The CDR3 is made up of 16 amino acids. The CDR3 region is CASSELFGVSTDTQYF. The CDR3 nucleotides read TGTGCCAGCAGTGAACTCTTCGGGGTTTCGACAGATACGCAGTATTTT. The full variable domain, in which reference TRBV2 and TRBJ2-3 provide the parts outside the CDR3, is EPEVTQTPSHQVTQMGQEVILRCVPISNHLYFYWYRQILGQKVEFLVSFYNNEISEKSEIFDDQFSVERPDGSNFTLKIRSTKLEDSAMYFCASSELFGVSTDTQYFGPGTRLTVL.

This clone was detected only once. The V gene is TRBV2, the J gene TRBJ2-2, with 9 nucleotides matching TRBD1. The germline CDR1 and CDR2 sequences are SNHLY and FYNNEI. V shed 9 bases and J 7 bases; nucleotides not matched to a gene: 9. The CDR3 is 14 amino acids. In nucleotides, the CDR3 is TGTGCCAGGTCCGGGACAGGGATCATCGGGGAGCTGTTTTTT. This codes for CARSGTGIIGELFF. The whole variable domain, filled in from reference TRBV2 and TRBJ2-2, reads EPEVTQTPSHQVTQMGQEVILRCVPISNHLYFYWYRQILGQKVEFLVSFYNNEISEKSEIFDDQFSVERPDGSNFTLKIRSTKLEDSAMYFCARSGTGIIGELFFGEGSRLTVL.

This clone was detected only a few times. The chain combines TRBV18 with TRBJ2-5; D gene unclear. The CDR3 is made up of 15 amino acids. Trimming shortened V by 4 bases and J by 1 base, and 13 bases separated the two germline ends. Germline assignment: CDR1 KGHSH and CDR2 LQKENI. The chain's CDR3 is CASSHIGGSQETQYF. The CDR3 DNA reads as TGTGCCAGCTCACACATCGGTGGCAGCCAAGAGACCCAGTACTTC. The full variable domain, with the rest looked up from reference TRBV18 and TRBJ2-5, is NAGVMQNPRHLVRRRGQEARLRCSPMKGHSHVYWYRQLPEEGLKFMVYLQKENIIDESGMPKERFSAEFPKEGPSILRIQQVVRGDSAAYFCASSHIGGSQETQYFGPGTRLLVL.

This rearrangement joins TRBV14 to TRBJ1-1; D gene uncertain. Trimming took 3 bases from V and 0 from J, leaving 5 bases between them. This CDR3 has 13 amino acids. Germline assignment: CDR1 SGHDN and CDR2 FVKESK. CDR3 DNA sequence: TGTGCCAGCAGCCAGGGGATGAACACTGAAGCTTTCTTT. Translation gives CASSQGMNTEAFF.

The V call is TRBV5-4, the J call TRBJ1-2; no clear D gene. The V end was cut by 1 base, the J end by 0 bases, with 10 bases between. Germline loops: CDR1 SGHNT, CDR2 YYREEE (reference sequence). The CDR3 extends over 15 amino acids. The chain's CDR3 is CASSLSPIPNYGYTF. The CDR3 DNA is TGTGCCAGCAGCTTGTCGCCCATCCCTAACTATGGCTACACCTTC.

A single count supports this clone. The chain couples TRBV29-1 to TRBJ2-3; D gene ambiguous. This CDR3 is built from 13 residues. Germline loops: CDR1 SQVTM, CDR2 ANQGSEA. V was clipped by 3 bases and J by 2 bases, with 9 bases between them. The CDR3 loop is CSVDTQATDTQYF. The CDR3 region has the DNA TGCAGCGTTGACACGCAGGCCACAGATACGCAGTATTTT.

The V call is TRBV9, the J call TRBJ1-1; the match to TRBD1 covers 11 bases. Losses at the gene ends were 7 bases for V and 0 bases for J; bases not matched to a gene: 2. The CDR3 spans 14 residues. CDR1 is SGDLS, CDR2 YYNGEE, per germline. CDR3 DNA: TGTGCCAGCGGACAGGGGGCGGTGAACACTGAAGCTTTCTTT. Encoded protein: CASGQGAVNTEAFF.